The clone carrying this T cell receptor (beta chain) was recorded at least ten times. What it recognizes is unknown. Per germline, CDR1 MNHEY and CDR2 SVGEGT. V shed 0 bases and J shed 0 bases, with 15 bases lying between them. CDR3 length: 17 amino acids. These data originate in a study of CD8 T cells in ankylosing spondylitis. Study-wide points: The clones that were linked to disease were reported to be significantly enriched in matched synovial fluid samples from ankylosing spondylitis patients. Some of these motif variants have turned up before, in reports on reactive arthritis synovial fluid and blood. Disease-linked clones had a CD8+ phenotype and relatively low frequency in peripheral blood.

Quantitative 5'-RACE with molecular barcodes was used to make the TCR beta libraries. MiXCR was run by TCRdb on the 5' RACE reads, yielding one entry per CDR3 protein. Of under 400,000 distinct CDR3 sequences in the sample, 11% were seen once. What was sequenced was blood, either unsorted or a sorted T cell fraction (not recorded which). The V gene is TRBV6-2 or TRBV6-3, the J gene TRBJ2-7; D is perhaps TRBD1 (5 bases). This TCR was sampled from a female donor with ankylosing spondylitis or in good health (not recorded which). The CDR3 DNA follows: TGTGCCAGCAGTTACTCGTCTGCGGACACGAGCTCCTACGAGCAGTACTTC. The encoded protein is CASSYSSADTSSYEQYF.